The 18 T cell receptor beta chains below were found in one sample sequenced in a study of T cells in Graves' hyperthyroidism and ophthalmopathy (dated by TCRdb to between 2018 and 2020). Receptor libraries were prepared by multiplex PCR. The sequencer listed for this sample is Illumina HiSeq 2000. The TCR beta CDR3 regions were amplified from the RNA transcripts. For the first round of RT-PCR on the TCR CDR3, the HTBI primer set was used together with the Qiagen OneStep RT-PCR kit. Using fastp at Q25 and MiXCR, TCRdb reprocessed the public reads and kept productive beta chains. Records with the same CDR3 protein are collapsed into one entry carrying the most frequent genes and DNA. The table for this sample lists fewer than 750,000 distinct CDR3 sequences; 46% of them were counted only once. About 8.3% of the sample rests with the top ten. Sequenced input: peripheral blood or thyroid tissue (not recorded which). Receptor source: a woman aged 18-29 years with Graves' hyperthyroidism.

This clonotype was counted at least ten times. This chain uses TRBV5-6 with TRBJ1-2; a weak D match, TRBD1 (5 bases). Germline V gene sequence: CDR1 SGHDT, CDR2 YYEEEE. CDR3 length: 15 amino acids. V was shortened by 2 bases and J by 0 bases, with 11 bases between the two germline ends. The CDR3 nucleotides read TGTGCCAGCAGCTTTACGACAGAGACTAACTATGGCTACACCTTC. Translating gives CASSFTTETNYGYTF.

This sequence joins TRBV20-1 and TRBJ1-1, with D tentatively TRBD1 (6 bases). V lost 2 bases to trimming and J lost 5 bases, with 15 bases between them. From germline, CDR1 is DFQATT and CDR2 SNEGSKA (reference sequence). CDR3 length: 14 residues. The CDR3 sequence: CSARPPHRVTEAFF. CDR3 nucleotide sequence: TGCAGTGCTAGACCCCCTCACAGGGTTACTGAAGCTTTCTTT.

In this sample, this clonotype turned up many times. The V gene is TRBV12-3 or TRBV12-4, the J gene TRBJ1-2; D unresolved. Trimming took 3 bases from V and 6 from J, leaving 8 bases between them. The CDR3 extends over 12 amino acids. The CDR3 bases are TGTGCCAGCAGTTTCACAGAGGATGGCTACACCTTC. As protein: CASSFTEDGYTF.

Concerning this clonotype: A read error may explain this, as a much larger clone is one base away. The genes are TRBV7-6 and TRBJ2-2; 7 bases are shared with TRBD2. V lost 0 bases and J lost 3; bases outside the gene matches: 16. CDR1 and CDR2 (germline): SGHVS, FNYEAQ. This CDR3 region has 20 residues. This CDR3 is CASSLAIGDEPGLYTGELFF. Here the CDR3 DNA reads TGTGCCAGCAGCTTAGCGATAGGAGATGAACCGGGACTATACACCGGGGAGCTGTTTTTT.

This clonotype occurred once. Compared with germline, one end of the junction differs, possibly owing to a read error. This chain uses TRBV7-3 with TRBJ2-6; TRBD1 agrees at 7 bases. Germline V gives CDR1 SGHTA, CDR2 FQGTGA. This CDR3 contains 9 residues. CDR3: CASSPHRGF. The CDR3 nucleotides read TGTGCCAGCAGCCCCCACAGGGGTTTC. Full variable domain (rest looked up from reference TRBV7-3 and TRBJ2-6): GAGVSQTPSNKVTEKGKYVELRCDPISGHTALYWYRQSLGQGPEFLIYFQGTGAADDSGLPNDRFFAVRPEGSVSTLKIQRTERGDSAVYLCASSPHRGFGAGSRLTVL.

This clonotype was recorded at least ten times. The chain employs TRBV5-1 and TRBJ1-4; no firm D call. Trimming stripped 2 bases from V and 3 bases from J, with 14 bases between. The CDR3 spans 16 residues. In germline, CDR1 is SGHRS, CDR2 YFSETQ. CDR3 bases: TGCGCCAGCAGCTTCCGGGAATCGTCGTCTAATGAAAAACTGTTTTTT. It specifies CASSFRESSSNEKLFF. Looking up the rest from reference TRBV5-1 and TRBJ1-4 gives the full variable domain: KAGVTQTPRYLIKTRGQQVTLSCSPISGHRSVSWYQQTPGQGLQFLFEYFSETQRNKGNFPGRFSGRQFSNSRSEMNVSTLELGDSALYLCASSFRESSSNEKLFFGSGTQLSVL.

The sample holds many counts of this clonotype. V gene TRBV20-1 combines with J gene TRBJ1-3; TRBD1 agrees at 7 bases. Germline V lookup: CDR1 DFQATT, CDR2 SNEGSKA (reference sequence). This CDR3 comprises 15 residues. Trimming removed 6 bases from V and 2 bases from J; junction bases left unmatched: 10. CDR3 sequence: CSARGLSLTGNTIYF. The CDR3 region has the DNA TGCAGTGCAAGGGGGCTTAGTTTAACTGGAAACACCATATATTTT.

At least ten counts were recorded for this clonotype. The chain uses TRBV6-5 and TRBJ2-2; possibly TRBD2 for D (6 bases). Germline V CDR1 and CDR2: MNHEY, SVGAGI. The CDR3 is made up of 15 amino acids. V was clipped by 2 bases and J by 4 bases, with 11 bases between them. This chain's CDR3 is CASSYRRAGTGELFF. In nucleotides, the CDR3 is TGTGCCAGCAGTTACCGGAGGGCCGGCACCGGGGAGCTGTTTTTT.

The chain is built from TRBV29-1 and TRBJ1-2, with 7 positions matching TRBD1. The CDR3 contains 13 residues. Germline CDR1 and CDR2: SQVTM and ANQGSEA. V was clipped by 3 bases and J by 8 bases; unmatched bases: 9. CDR3 sequence reads: CSVETGLIQGYTF. DNA of the CDR3: TGCAGCGTTGAGACAGGGTTGATCCAAGGCTACACCTTC.

Comment on this clonotype: Given a much more abundant clone one base away, this may be a read error. The chain employs TRBV15 and TRBJ1-5; a weak D match, TRBD1 (6 bases). Germline lookup yields CDR1 LNHNV and CDR2 YYDKDF (reference sequence). This CDR3 is built from 16 residues. V lost 1 base and J 1 base, leaving 11 bases between the germline ends. The CDR3 reads CATSRGTGLSNQPQHF. The DNA of the CDR3 is TGTGCCACCAGCAGAGGAACAGGGTTAAGCAATCAGCCCCAGCATTTT.

The chain combines TRBV25-1 with TRBJ1-2; the D is unclear. The V gene's germline CDR1 is MGHDK and CDR2 SYGVNS. CDR3 length: 15 residues. Trimming stripped 1 base from V and 4 bases from J, with 13 bases between. CDR3 nucleotides: TGTGCCAGCAGTGAATCATTGTCGGGGATCTATGGCTACACCTTC. It is translated as CASSESLSGIYGYTF.

This clonotype was seen repeatedly, ten times or more. The rearrangement uses TRBV19 and TRBJ1-1; no definite D call. This CDR3 is built from 14 residues. Germline CDR1 reads LNHDA; CDR2 reads SQIVND (reference sequence). The V and J ends lost 5 bases and 5 bases respectively, with 15 bases between them. CDR3: CASSPRGGKTEAFF. The CDR3 DNA reads TGTGCCAGTAGTCCCCGTGGAGGGAAGACTGAAGCTTTCTTT.

This clonotype has a count of ten or more. The J gene is TRBJ1-2, the V gene TRBV11-2, with 7 bases that match TRBD1. The CDR3 has 16 amino acids. The ends lost 5 bases at V and 9 bases at J; junction bases unmatched: 18. CDR1 is SGHAT and CDR2 is FQNNGV in the germline V gene. This CDR3 reads CASSALSTGDNTRYTF. CDR3 DNA: TGTGCCAGCAGCGCGTTGAGCACAGGGGACAATACGCGCTACACCTTC.

The chain is built from TRBV2 and TRBJ1-3; unclear D gene. CDR3 length: 14 amino acids. V was cut by 7 bases and J by 8 bases, with 18 bases left in between. Germline loops: CDR1 SNHLY, CDR2 FYNNEI. The CDR3 DNA is TGTGCCAGCAAGTCCGGAAGCTATGGCTACACCATATATTTT. Translation gives CASKSGSYGYTIYF. Looking up the rest from reference TRBV2 and TRBJ1-3 gives the full variable domain: EPEVTQTPSHQVTQMGQEVILRCVPISNHLYFYWYRQILGQKVEFLVSFYNNEISEKSEIFDDQFSVERPDGSNFTLKIRSTKLEDSAMYFCASKSGSYGYTIYFGEGSWLTVV.

There are many counts of this clonotype. The rearrangement uses TRBV4-1 and TRBJ1-5, with 7 bases matching TRBD1. The length of the CDR3 is 14 residues. The germline V gene has CDR1 MGHRA and CDR2 YSYEKL. Germline trimming cut 1 base from V and 7 bases from J; bases unmatched to any gene: 4. CDR3 protein: CASSQGQGRQPQHF. The CDR3 DNA reads TGCGCCAGCAGCCAAGGACAGGGTAGGCAGCCCCAGCATTTT.

This clonotype came up many times. The genes are TRBV20-1 and TRBJ1-6; weak D call: TRBD1 (5 bases). Between the trimmed V and J ends, which lost 5 bases and 9 bases, there was a span of 11 bases. The CDR3 has 12 residues. Per germline, CDR1 DFQATT and CDR2 SNEGSKA (reference sequence). The CDR3: CSAVQRGSPLHF. The CDR3 coding sequence is TGCAGTGCTGTTCAAAGGGGTTCACCCCTCCACTTT.

This rearrangement joins TRBV7-3 to TRBJ2-7; TRBD1 or TRBD2 may be the D gene (5 bases each). Germline CDR1 reads SGHTA; CDR2 reads FQGTGA. The ends were cut back, 0 bases at V and 0 bases at J, with 12 bases in the middle. The CDR3 is 16 amino acids. CDR3 sequence: CASSLTGRPRSYEQYF. CDR3 nucleotide sequence: TGTGCCAGCAGCTTAACGGGACGGCCACGCTCCTACGAGCAGTACTTC.

V gene TRBV3-1 combines with J gene TRBJ2-7; D is unclear. Germline V gives CDR1 LGHDT, CDR2 YNNKEL (reference sequence). This CDR3 spans 14 amino acids. V lost 4 bases and J 2 bases, leaving 12 bases between the germline ends. The CDR3 here is CASSLTDLTYEQYF. CDR3 coding DNA: TGTGCCAGCAGCCTTACGGACCTGACCTACGAGCAGTACTTC.